The clone carrying this T cell receptor beta chain was counted only a few times. What it binds is unknown. Both TRBC1 and TRBC2 were covered by a beta constant-region primer of two equimolar oligonucleotides. Four rounds of PCR amplified the ligated cDNA using nested alpha and beta constant-region primers plus SP2. An oligonucleotide with the SP2 primer and a 12-nucleotide UMI was ligated to the cDNA 3' end. TCRdb analysed the UMI-ligation and nested PCR reads with MiXCR anew, one entry per CDR3 protein. This sample yields roughly 140,000 distinct CDR3 sequences, of which approximately 20% are seen a single time; roughly 0.6% belongs to the top ten. This entry comes from a study of naive and memory T cell subsets. Study-wide findings and caveats: Naive repertoires, especially CD8, held a few larger clonotypes, possibly memory cells re-expressing CD45RA. The power law exponent of TCR abundance differed between naive and memory cells. Gini index rose across naive, CM, EM and EMRA in CD4 and CD8.

CD4+ T cell IFNgamma after overnight CMV lysate exposure gave donor CMV status. The TCR originated in a human donor in good health. Sequencing was carried out using naive CD8+ T cells from blood.

In nucleotides, the CDR3 is TGTGCCAGCAGTGGACAGGGGAACACTGAAGCTTTCTTT. Encoded protein: CASSGQGNTEAFF. This chain uses TRBV2 with TRBJ1-1; 7 bases align to TRBD1. This CDR3 spans 13 amino acids. Germline CDR1 SNHLY, CDR2 FYNNEI. V was pared by 4 bases and J by 1 base, with 0 bases of the junction left unmatched.